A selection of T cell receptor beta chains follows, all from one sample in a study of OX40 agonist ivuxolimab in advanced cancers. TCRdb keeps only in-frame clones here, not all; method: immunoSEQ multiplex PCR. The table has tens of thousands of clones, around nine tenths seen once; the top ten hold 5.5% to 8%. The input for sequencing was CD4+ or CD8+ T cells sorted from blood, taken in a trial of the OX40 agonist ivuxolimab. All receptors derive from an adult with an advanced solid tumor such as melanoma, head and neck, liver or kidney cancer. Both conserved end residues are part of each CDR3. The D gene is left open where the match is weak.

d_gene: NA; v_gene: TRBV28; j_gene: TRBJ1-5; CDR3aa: CASSPHLGGGNQPQHF; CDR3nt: TGTGCCAGCAGTCCCCACCTGGGCGGCGGGAATCAGCCCCAGCATTTT
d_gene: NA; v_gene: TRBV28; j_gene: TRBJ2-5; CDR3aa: CASSLSSFGRETQYF; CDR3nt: TGTGCCAGCAGTTTATCTTCATTTGGGAGAGAGACCCAGTACTTC
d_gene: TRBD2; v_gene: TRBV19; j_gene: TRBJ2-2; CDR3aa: CAAGASVHTGELFF; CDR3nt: TGTGCCGCGGGAGCTAGCGTCCACACCGGGGAGCTGTTTTTT
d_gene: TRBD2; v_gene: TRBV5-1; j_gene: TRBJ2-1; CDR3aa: CASSLAAAGGREQFF; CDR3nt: TGCGCCAGCAGCTTGGCCGCAGCGGGAGGGCGTGAGCAGTTCTTC
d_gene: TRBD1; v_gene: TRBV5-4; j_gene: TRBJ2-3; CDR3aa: CASSLDRGADTQYF; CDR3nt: TGTGCCAGCAGCCTAGACAGGGGGGCAGATACGCAGTATTTT
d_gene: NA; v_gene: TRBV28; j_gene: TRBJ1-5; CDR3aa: CASSLPGGIVQPQHF; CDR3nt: TGTGCCAGCAGTTTACCTGGGGGGATCGTCCAGCCCCAGCATTTT
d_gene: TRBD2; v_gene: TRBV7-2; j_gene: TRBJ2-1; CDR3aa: CASSSTSGIKNEQFF; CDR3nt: TGTGCCAGCAGCTCGACTAGCGGGATAAAGAATGAGCAGTTCTTC
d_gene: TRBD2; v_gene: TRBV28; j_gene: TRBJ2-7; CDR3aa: CASSFPSGRGEQYF; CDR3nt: TGTGCCAGCAGTTTTCCTAGCGGGAGAGGGGAGCAGTACTTC
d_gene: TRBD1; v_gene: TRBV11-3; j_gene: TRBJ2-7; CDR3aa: CASSSGRQGFYEQYF; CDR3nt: TGTGCCAGCAGCTCAGGGAGACAGGGCTTCTACGAGCAGTACTTC
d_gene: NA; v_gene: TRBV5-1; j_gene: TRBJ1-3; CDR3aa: CASSLGVSSGNTIYF; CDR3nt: TGCGCCAGCAGCTTGGGGGTGAGCTCTGGAAACACCATATATTTT
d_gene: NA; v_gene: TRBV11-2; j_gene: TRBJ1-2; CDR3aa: CASKKGVFNNYGYTF; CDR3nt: TGTGCCAGCAAGAAGGGGGTCTTTAATAACTATGGCTACACCTTC
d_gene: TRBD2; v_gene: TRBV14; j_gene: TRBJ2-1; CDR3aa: CASSHPTSGIWDEQFF; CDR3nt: TGTGCCAGCAGCCATCCGACTAGCGGGATTTGGGATGAGCAGTTCTTC
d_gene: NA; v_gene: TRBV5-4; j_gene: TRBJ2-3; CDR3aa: CASSLVAGQGRTDTQYF; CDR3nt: TGTGCCAGCAGCTTGGTGGCAGGGCAGGGGCGGACAGATACGCAGTATTTT
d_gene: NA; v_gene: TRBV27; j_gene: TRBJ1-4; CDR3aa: CASSIQGNTNEKLFF; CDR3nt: TGTGCCAGCAGCATCCAGGGGAATACTAATGAAAAACTGTTTTTT
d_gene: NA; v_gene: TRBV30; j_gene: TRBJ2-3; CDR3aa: CAWSLGGSTDTQYF; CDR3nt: TGTGCCTGGAGTTTGGGCGGGAGCACAGATACGCAGTATTTT